This TCR beta chain was recovered during a study of shared clonotypes between healthy human individuals. TCRdb's table, derived via immunoSEQ multiplex PCR, lists solely in-frame clones and lacks some. The table includes about 1.5 million clones, approximately 98% detected once. The CDR3 extends over 13 amino acids. Trimming took off 0 bases at V and 6 bases at J, with 8 bases between the two ends. Germline V gene sequence: CDR1 GTSNPN, CDR2 SVGIG (reference sequence). J is TRBJ2-2 and V is TRBV30; D gene unclear. The material sequenced was naive CD4+ T cells sorted from blood. Subset meaning: CD45RA+ positively selected. This clonotype originated in a man aged 30-40 years in good health. The CDR3 DNA reads TGTGCCTGGAGTGTTCTGGCTCCCGGGGAGCTGTTTTTT. Translation gives CAWSVLAPGELFF.